Below are 9 T cell receptor beta chains sequenced from a single sample in a study of tumor and adjacent non-tumor tissue in lung cancer. The template was RNA from unsorted bulk tissue. The library came from three nested PCR rounds adapted from ARM-PCR protocols. TCRdb called the multiplex PCR reads again in MiXCR, with one record for every CDR3 protein. The sample lists some 200,000 distinct CDR3 sequences, around 71% occurring once. The sample comprised lung tumor tissue. These receptors were collected from a man aged 60-69 years with non-small cell lung cancer.

The table lists this clonotype with a few counts. The chain employs TRBV5-4 and TRBJ2-3; D is ambiguous. CDR1 is SGHNT, CDR2 YYREEE, per germline (reference sequence). Trimming cost V 4 bases and J 2 bases, with 17 bases left between them. The CDR3 loop spans 16 amino acids. CDR3 protein: CASSLSTGALTDTQYF. In nucleotides, the CDR3 is TGTGCCAGCAGCCTCTCCACTGGAGCCCTCACAGATACGCAGTATTTT. Full variable domain (outside the CDR3, taken from reference TRBV5-4 and TRBJ2-3): ETGVTQSPTHLIKTRGQQVTLRCSSQSGHNTVSWYQQALGQGPQFIFQYYREEENGRGNFPPRFSGLQFPNYSSELNVNALELDDSALYLCASSLSTGALTDTQYFGPGTRLTVL.

This clonotype was picked up one time. At one of its ends the junction is not consistent with the germline gene, which may arise from a read error. The chain combines TRBV11-3 with TRBJ1-3; maybe TRBD1 (5 bases). This CDR3 spans 14 amino acids. Germline-derived CDR1 and CDR2 are SGHNT and YENEEA. The CDR3 DNA sequence: TGTGCCAGCAGCCATGGGGGTTCTGGAGACACCATATATTTT. Amino acids: CASSHGGSGDTIYF.

A remark on this clonotype: One end of the junction varies from germline; a read error may be responsible. The J gene is TRBJ2-6, the V gene TRBV11-2; maybe TRBD1 (5 bases). Germline CDR1 SGHAT, CDR2 FQNNGV. This CDR3 contains 19 residues. The CDR3 DNA follows: TGTGCCAGCAGCTTAGTTCCGAAGGACATGCCCTCTGGGGCCAACATCCTGACTTTC. It encodes CASSLVPKDMPSGANILTF. The variable domain in full, completed from reference TRBV11-2 and TRBJ2-6, reads EAGVAQSPRYKIIEKRQSVAFWCNPISGHATLYWYQQILGQGPKLLIQFQNNGVVDDSQLPKDRFSAERLKGVDSTLKIQPAKLEDSAVYLCASSLVPKDMPSGANILTFGAGSRLTVL.

About this clonotype itself: The junction and the germline gene differ at one end; a read error may be behind it. The chain joins TRBV4-2 to TRBJ2-7; D might be TRBD1 (5 bases). Germline V gene data show CDR1 as LGHNA and CDR2 as YNFKEQ. There are 15 residues in the CDR3. The CDR3 spells CASSQEWTSSYEQYF. The CDR3 DNA reads TGTGCCAGCAGCCAAGAGTGGACATCCTCCTATGAGCAGTACTTC.

Concerning this clonotype itself: A much more abundant neighbour one base away suggests this may be a read error. The chain links TRBV20-1 to TRBJ2-5; D possibly uses TRBD1 or TRBD2 (5 bases each). With 0 bases removed from V and 1 base from J, the gap between germline ends came to 12 bases. Germline CDR1 DFQATT, CDR2 SNEGSKA (reference sequence). This CDR3 is built from 15 residues. The CDR3 nucleotides read TGCAGTGCTAGAGAGCCTAGGGGAGTCCAAGAGACCCAGTACTTC. Its protein product is CSAREPRGVQETQYF.

In the case of this clonotype: The germline gene is not matched at one end of the junction; a read error may be the cause. The chain uses TRBV7-8 and TRBJ1-5, with D perhaps TRBD1 (6 bases). This CDR3 is built from 15 residues. Looked up from germline, CDR1 is SGHVS and CDR2 is FQNEAQ. Here the CDR3 DNA reads TGTGCCAGTAGCTTAGCGTGGGGGCCGGGTCAGCCCCAGCATTTT. Translated, it gives CASSLAWGPGQPQHF.

Concerning this clonotype: Given a much more abundant clone one base away, this may be a read error. The V gene is TRBV20-1, the J gene TRBJ2-3; 13 bases agree with TRBD2. The CDR3 extends over 16 amino acids. CDR1 is DFQATT, CDR2 SNEGSKA, per germline (reference sequence). The DNA for the CDR3 is TGCAATGCCCCCCGGGGACTAGCGGGGAACACAGATACGCAGTATTTT. Translation: CNAPRGLAGNTDTQYF.

In its sample, this clonotype was seen once. At one end, the junction sequence differs from germline, possibly due to a read error. This chain connects TRBV12-3 or TRBV12-4 to TRBJ2-5; D is uncertain. The CDR3 covers 15 residues. DNA for the CDR3: TGTGCCAGCAGTTTAGTGGGGTTGAGCCAAGAGACCCATTACTTC. The encoded protein is CASSLVGLSQETHYF.

The DNA for the CDR3 is TGTGCCAGCGGTTCGACAGACCAAGAGACCCAGTACTTC. Its protein product is CASGSTDQETQYF. The chain combines TRBV12-3 or TRBV12-4 with TRBJ2-5; the D gene is possibly TRBD1 (5 bases). This CDR3 comprises 13 residues. V shed 8 bases and J shed 0 bases, with 10 bases lying between them.